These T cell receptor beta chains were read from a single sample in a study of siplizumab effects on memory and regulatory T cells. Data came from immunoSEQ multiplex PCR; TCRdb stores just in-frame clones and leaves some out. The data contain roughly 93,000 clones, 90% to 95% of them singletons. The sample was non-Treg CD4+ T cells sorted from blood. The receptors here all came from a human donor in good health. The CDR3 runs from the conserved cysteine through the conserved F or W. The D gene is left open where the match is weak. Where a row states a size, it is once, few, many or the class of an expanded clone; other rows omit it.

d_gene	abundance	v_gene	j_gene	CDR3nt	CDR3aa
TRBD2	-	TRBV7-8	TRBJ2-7	TGTGCCAGCAGCTTCTGGACTAGCGGGGGGCACCTCGTTTACGAGCAGTACTTC	CASSFWTSGGHLVYEQYF
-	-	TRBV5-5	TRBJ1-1	TGTGCCAGCAGCTTTATCTCTCAGGCTGAAGCTTTCTTT	CASSFISQAEAFF
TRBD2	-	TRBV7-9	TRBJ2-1	TGTGCCAGCAGCATGGGACTAGCGGAGAGGGATGAGCAGTTCTTC	CASSMGLAERDEQFF
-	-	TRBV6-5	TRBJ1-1	TGTGCCAGCAGTTACTCAGAAAGGGGGACTGAAGCTTTCTTT	CASSYSERGTEAFF
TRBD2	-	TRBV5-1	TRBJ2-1	TGCGCCAGCAGCTTGGTATGGGGACTAGCGGGAGGTTCCTACAATGAGCAGTTCTTC	CASSLVWGLAGGSYNEQFF
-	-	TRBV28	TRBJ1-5	TGTGCCAGCAGTGTAACAGTGGGAAAGCCCCAGCATTTT	CASSVTVGKPQHF
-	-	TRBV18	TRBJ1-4	TGTGCCAGCTCACCATCTACAGGGCGTCCTAATGAAAAACTGTTTTTT	CASSPSTGRPNEKLFF
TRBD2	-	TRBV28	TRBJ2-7	TGTGCCAGCAGTTTAGGGACTAGCGGGATACCCTACGAGCAGTACTTC	CASSLGTSGIPYEQYF
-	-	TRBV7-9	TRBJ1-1	TGTGCCAGCAGCTTATTTCTATTGTCCACGAGCTCACAGAACACTGAAGCTTTCTTT	CASSLFLLSTSSQNTEAFF
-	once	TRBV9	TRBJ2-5	TGTGCCAGCAGCCCCGACGTACAGATACAAGAGACCCAGTACTTC	CASSPDVQIQETQYF
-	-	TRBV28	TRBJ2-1	TGTGCCAGCAGTCCCCAGGGGGGGAGTTATCCTTTAGGTAATGAGCAGTTCTTC	CASSPQGGSYPLGNEQFF
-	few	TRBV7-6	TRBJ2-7	TGTGCCAGCAGCGCCTACGACGGCAGCTCCTACGAGCAGTACTTC	CASSAYDGSSYEQYF
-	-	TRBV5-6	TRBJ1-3	TGTGCCAGCAGCTTTACAAACTCTGGAAACACCATATATTTT	CASSFTNSGNTIYF
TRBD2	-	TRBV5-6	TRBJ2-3	TGTGCCAGCAGTTTGGACCGACTAGCGGGAGGAAATACGCAGTATTTT	CASSLDRLAGGNTQYF
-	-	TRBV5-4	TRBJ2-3	TGTGCCAGCAGCTTGGAAGCCCCGAGGTGGGGCACAGATACGCAGTATTTT	CASSLEAPRWGTDTQYF
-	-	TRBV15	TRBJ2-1	TGTGCCACCATAGAGACTCAGTTCTTC	CATIETQFF
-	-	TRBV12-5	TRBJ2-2	TGTGCTAGTGGTTTGGTGGGGGGATCAACCGGGGAGCTGTTTTTT	CASGLVGGSTGELFF
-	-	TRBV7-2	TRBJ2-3	TGTGCCAGCAGCGCTACAGGGACCAGAACCCCCGATACGCAGTATTTT	CASSATGTRTPDTQYF
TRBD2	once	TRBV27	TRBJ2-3	TGTGCCAGCCGCCAGGATAGCGGGAGGGTAAGGGGCACAGATACGCAGTATTTT	CASRQDSGRVRGTDTQYF
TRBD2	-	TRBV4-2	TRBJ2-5	TGTGCCAGCAGGAGGGAACTAGCGGGAGGTCAAGAGACCCAGTACTTC	CASRRELAGGQETQYF
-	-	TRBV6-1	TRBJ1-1	TGTGCCAGCTATGCGAGCACTTTGAACACTGAAGCTTTCTTT	CASYASTLNTEAFF
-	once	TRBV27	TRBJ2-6	TGTGCCAGCAGGTTTAAGGGGAGCTCTGGGGCCAACGTCCTGACTTTC	CASRFKGSSGANVLTF
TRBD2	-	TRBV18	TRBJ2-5	TGTGCCAGCTCACCGTCGGTACTAGCGGGATTAGAGACCCAGTACTTC	CASSPSVLAGLETQYF
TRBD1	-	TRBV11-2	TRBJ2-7	TGTGCCAGCAGCTTGGTTGGGACAGGGTCCTACGAGCAGTACTTC	CASSLVGTGSYEQYF
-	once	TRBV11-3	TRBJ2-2	TGTGCCAGCAGCCTAAGCTCTCGGGCCCCGAGCACCGGGGAGCTGTTTTTT	CASSLSSRAPSTGELFF
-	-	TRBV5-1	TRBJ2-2	TGCGCCAGCAAGGACAGTCAACGAGACTACACCGGGGAGCTGTTTTTT	CASKDSQRDYTGELFF
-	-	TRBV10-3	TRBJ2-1	TGTGCCATCAGTGAGTATACAGGGAAAAACAATGAGCAGTTCTTC	CAISEYTGKNNEQFF
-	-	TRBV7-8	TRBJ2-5	TGTGCCAGCAATTTTGGAGAGACCCAGTACTTC	CASNFGETQYF
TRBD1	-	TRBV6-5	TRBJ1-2	TGTGCCAGCACACAAAACCGGGACAGATCCTATGGCTACACCTTC	CASTQNRDRSYGYTF
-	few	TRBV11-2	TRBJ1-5	TGTGCCAGCAGCTTGAGAGGGCGGACTGCAGGGGATCAGCCCCAGCATTTT	CASSLRGRTAGDQPQHF
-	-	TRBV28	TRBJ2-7	TGTGCCAGCAGTCCCATGACAGTTATAAGCTCCTACGAGCAGTACTTC	CASSPMTVISSYEQYF